The 24 T cell receptor beta chains in this list originate from one sample, sequenced in a study of cytomegalovirus exposure and HLA in healthy donors. 60 Vbeta and 13 Jbeta primers were used in PCR. TCRdb keeps only in-frame clones here, not all; method: immunoSEQ multiplex PCR. The sample lists around 170,000 clones; more than 80% were seen once. The sample comprised PBMCs. These receptors were taken from a woman aged 45-60 years in good health and CMV-seropositive.

The chain links TRBV10-1 to TRBJ1-5; D not resolved. The V and J ends lost 8 bases and 0 bases respectively, with 17 bases between them. In germline, CDR1 is WNHNN, CDR2 SYGVQD (reference sequence). CDR3 length: 16 amino acids. CDR3 coding DNA: TGCGCCAGCTCCGGTGGAGGGCGGTATAGCAATCAGCCCCAGCATTTT. It translates to CASSGGGRYSNQPQHF.

The chain employs TRBV9 and TRBJ2-7; TRBD2 aligns across 12 bases. The V gene's germline CDR1 is SGDLS and CDR2 YYNGEE. The CDR3 covers 14 residues. The V segment lost 3 bases and the J segment 5 bases; nucleotides outside the gene matches: 3. DNA of the CDR3: TGTGCCAGCAGCGCACTAGCGGGGGGCCACGAGCAGTACTTC. Translating gives CASSALAGGHEQYF.

V is TRBV10-1 and J is TRBJ2-1; TRBD1 agrees at 9 bases. The V gene end was trimmed by 6 bases and the J gene end by 3 bases; junction bases not matched to a gene: 6. CDR3 length: 15 amino acids. Per the germline V gene, CDR1 is WNHNN and CDR2 is SYGVQD (reference sequence). CDR3 in amino acids: CASSLDRGFYNEQFF. The CDR3 region has the DNA TGCGCCAGCAGCCTGGACAGGGGATTCTACAATGAGCAGTTCTTC.

The V gene is TRBV6-1, the J gene TRBJ2-1; D perhaps matches TRBD2 (6 bases). Germline V gives CDR1 MNHNS, CDR2 SASEGT. Trimming took off 3 bases at V and 5 bases at J, with 14 bases between the two ends. This CDR3 comprises 15 residues. CDR3 region: CASSEWGRLNNEQFF. For the CDR3, the DNA is TGTGCCAGCAGTGAGTGGGGGAGGTTAAACAATGAGCAGTTCTTC.

The rearrangement uses TRBV11-2 and TRBJ2-1; 12 bases map to TRBD2. The CDR3 is made up of 19 amino acids. J gave up 0 bases and V 4 bases, and 10 bases lay outside the gene matches. Germline CDR1 and CDR2: SGHAT and FQNNGV. In DNA, the CDR3 is TGTGCCAGCAGCTCCTCAACTAGCGGGGGGCCCTACTCCTACAATGAGCAGTTCTTC. The encoded protein is CASSSSTSGGPYSYNEQFF.

The V gene is TRBV6-1, the J gene TRBJ2-7; 11 bases map to TRBD2. Per germline, CDR1 MNHNS and CDR2 SASEGT. Trimming at V came to 7 bases and at J to 6 bases, leaving 5 bases not matched to a gene. The CDR3 has 13 residues. The CDR3 region has the DNA TGTGCCAGCAAGATAGCGGGGGGGCGCGAGCAGTACTTC. This encodes CASKIAGGREQYF.

This chain joins TRBV29-1 and TRBJ1-2; D may be TRBD1 (6 bases). V lost 0 bases and J 4 bases, leaving 12 bases between the germline ends. CDR1 is SQVTM and CDR2 is ANQGSEA in the germline V gene. The CDR3 spans 14 residues. The CDR3 loop reads CSVEDLRGSYGYTF. CDR3 nucleotide sequence: TGCAGCGTTGAAGACCTCAGGGGATCCTATGGCTACACCTTC.

J is TRBJ1-5 and V is TRBV5-1; 7 nucleotides align to TRBD1. Looked up from germline, CDR1 is SGHRS and CDR2 is YFSETQ. With 0 bases clipped from V and 4 bases from J, the junction kept 4 bases outside the gene matches. The CDR3 has 15 amino acids. CDR3 in amino acids: CASSLVPGGNQPQHF. DNA of the CDR3: TGCGCCAGCAGCTTGGTGCCAGGGGGTAATCAGCCCCAGCATTTT. Full variable domain (remainder filled in from reference TRBV5-1 and TRBJ1-5): KAGVTQTPRYLIKTRGQQVTLSCSPISGHRSVSWYQQTPGQGLQFLFEYFSETQRNKGNFPGRFSGRQFSNSRSEMNVSTLELGDSALYLCASSLVPGGNQPQHFGDGTRLSIL.

J is TRBJ2-5 and V is TRBV7-3; tentatively, D is TRBD2 (7 bases). The CDR3 covers 13 residues. The V end lost 3 bases, the J end lost 9 bases, and 14 bases lay between the germline ends. Per germline, CDR1 SGHTA and CDR2 FQGTGA. CDR3: CASSFAGEGAQYF. The CDR3 DNA follows: TGTGCCAGCAGCTTCGCAGGGGAGGGTGCCCAGTACTTC. Complete variable domain (other parts from reference TRBV7-3 and TRBJ2-5): GAGVSQTPSNKVTEKGKYVELRCDPISGHTALYWYRQSLGQGPEFLIYFQGTGAADDSGLPNDRFFAVRPEGSVSTLKIQRTERGDSAVYLCASSFAGEGAQYFGPGTRLLVL.

This clone was seen just once. This chain links TRBV7-9 with TRBJ1-3; TRBD1 might be the D (5 bases). CDR3 size: 18 residues. Looked up from germline, CDR1 is SEHNR and CDR2 is FQNEAQ (reference sequence). Trimming stripped 5 bases from V and 0 bases from J, with 20 bases between. The CDR3 DNA follows: TGTGCCAGCAGCCCCACCCAGCTAGGGGCCAGCTCTGGAAACACCATATATTTT. Translation gives CASSPTQLGASSGNTIYF.

The chain recombines TRBV29-1 with TRBJ2-7; 13 bases are a match to TRBD2. With V trimmed by 6 bases and J by 3 bases, 2 bases remained unmatched. Germline V gene data show CDR1 as SQVTM and CDR2 as ANQGSEA. CDR3 size: 13 residues. The CDR3, as DNA: TGCAGCGTCAGACTAGCGGGGGGCTACGAGCAGTACTTC. It translates to CSVRLAGGYEQYF.

The chain combines TRBV2 with TRBJ2-3, with 8 bases aligning to TRBD2. The CDR3 consists of 15 residues. Germline V gene sequence: CDR1 SNHLY, CDR2 FYNNEI. Trimming at V came to 7 bases and at J to 3 bases, leaving 9 bases not matched to a gene. CDR3 in amino acids: CASNGVAGGTDTQYF. CDR3 DNA: TGTGCCAGCAACGGGGTGGCGGGGGGTACAGATACGCAGTATTTT.

This sequence joins TRBV13 and TRBJ1-2; 10 nucleotides match TRBD1. Germline CDR1 and CDR2: PRHDT and FYEKMQ (reference sequence). V dropped 0 bases and J dropped 5; count of bases not matched to a gene: 3. The CDR3 covers 15 residues. This chain's CDR3 is CASSLGLGQGYGYTF. CDR3 DNA: TGTGCCAGCAGCTTAGGCCTGGGACAGGGGTATGGCTACACCTTC. Based on the CDR3 plus reference TRBV13 and TRBJ1-2, the full variable domain is AAGVIQSPRHLIKEKRETATLKCYPIPRHDTVYWYQQGPGQDPQFLISFYEKMQSDKGSIPDRFSAQQFSDYHSELNMSSLELGDSALYFCASSLGLGQGYGYTFGSGTRLTVV.

This clone has a single count. V gene TRBV5-1 combines with J gene TRBJ2-1; 7 bases align to TRBD2. The junction had 10 bases not matched to a gene; V was cut back by 2 bases and J by 8 bases. The germline CDR1 and CDR2 sequences are SGHRS and YFSETQ. This CDR3 is 15 amino acids long. As DNA, the CDR3 is TGCGCCAGCAGCTTATCGAACGGGGGGATCGATGAGCAGTTCTTC. It codes for CASSLSNGGIDEQFF.

As for this clone: Other DNA variants within this sample encode the same CDR3. V and J are TRBV4-2 and TRBJ1-4, with 10 bases lining up with TRBD1. The germline V gene encodes CDR1 LGHNA and CDR2 YNFKEQ. The CDR3 runs to 16 residues. V dropped 7 bases and J dropped 7; count of bases not matched to a gene: 12. The CDR3: CASNPSTGGLLEKLFF. The CDR3 DNA sequence: TGTGCCAGCAACCCATCGACAGGGGGCCTCCTTGAAAAACTGTTTTTT.

The chain employs TRBV9 and TRBJ2-2, with 10 bases aligning to TRBD1. CDR3 size: 15 residues. Germline lookup yields CDR1 SGDLS and CDR2 YYNGEE. J was trimmed by 4 bases and V by 4 bases; bases with no gene match: 4. The CDR3 sequence: CASSPRTGGTGELFF. CDR3 in DNA: TGTGCCAGCAGCCCTAGGACAGGGGGCACCGGGGAGCTGTTTTTT.

The chain recombines TRBV9 with TRBJ2-3, with 13 bases that match TRBD2. This CDR3 region has 17 residues. Trimming removed 3 bases from V and 1 base from J; junction bases left unmatched: 5. Germline V CDR1 and CDR2: SGDLS, YYNGEE. Here the CDR3 reads CASSGLAGGGGTDTQYF. In DNA form, the CDR3 reads TGTGCCAGCAGCGGACTAGCGGGGGGCGGGGGCACAGATACGCAGTATTTT.

The CDR3 spells CASSSRNSYEQYF. The CDR3, as DNA: TGTGCCAGCAGCTCCAGAAACTCCTACGAGCAGTACTTC. This chain uses TRBV7-2 with TRBJ2-7, with no clear D. The CDR3 contains 13 residues. CDR1 is SGHTA and CDR2 is FQGNSA in the germline V gene. The ends were cut back, 4 bases at V and 0 bases at J, with 7 bases in the middle.

The rearrangement links TRBV2 to TRBJ2-5; 8 bases map to TRBD2. CDR3 size: 15 residues. Trimming took 2 bases from V and 5 from J; bases not matched to a gene: 7. Germline values: CDR1 SNHLY, CDR2 FYNNEI. In DNA form, the CDR3 reads TGTGCCAGCAGTGAACTTCGGGGGGGCCGGGAGACCCAGTACTTC. Encoded protein: CASSELRGGRETQYF.

The chain links TRBV7-3 to TRBJ2-7, with D possibly TRBD2 on 6 matching bases. Germline loops: CDR1 SGHTA, CDR2 FQGTGA. V shed 5 bases and J shed 7 bases, with 18 bases lying between them. The CDR3 is 14 amino acids. CDR3 region: CASSVDTVRGEQYF. In nucleotides, the CDR3 is TGTGCCAGCAGCGTCGACACGGTTCGGGGGGAGCAGTACTTC. Looking up the rest from reference TRBV7-3 and TRBJ2-7 gives the full variable domain: GAGVSQTPSNKVTEKGKYVELRCDPISGHTALYWYRQSLGQGPEFLIYFQGTGAADDSGLPNDRFFAVRPEGSVSTLKIQRTERGDSAVYLCASSVDTVRGEQYFGPGTRLTVT.

The chain is built from TRBV11-1 and TRBJ1-2; D is unclear. V shed 1 base and J shed 6 bases, with 12 bases lying between them. This CDR3 has 14 amino acids. Germline CDR1 is SGHAT and CDR2 is FQDESV (reference sequence). CDR3 in DNA: TGTGCCAGCAGCTTAGGACTCTTGGATGATGGCTACACCTTC. Protein sequence: CASSLGLLDDGYTF. The complete variable domain, with remaining parts taken from reference TRBV11-1 and TRBJ1-2, reads EAEVAQSPRYKITEKSQAVAFWCDPISGHATLYWYRQILGQGPELLVQFQDESVVDDSQLPKDRFSAERLKGVDSTLKIQPAELGDSAMYLCASSLGLLDDGYTFGSGTRLTVV.

Only one count was recorded for this clone. The V and J genes are TRBV7-3 and TRBJ2-3; 8 nucleotides align to TRBD2. Germline loops: CDR1 SGHTA, CDR2 FQGTGA. This CDR3 has 15 residues. J gave up 2 bases and V 4 bases, and 5 bases lay outside the gene matches. For the CDR3, the DNA is TGTGCCAGCAGCTCCCTGGGACTAGTCACAGATACGCAGTATTTT. Protein: CASSSLGLVTDTQYF.

V is TRBV5-1 and J is TRBJ2-1, with D possibly being TRBD2 (6 bases). Germline CDR1 reads SGHRS; CDR2 reads YFSETQ. V lost 0 bases and J lost 6, with 7 bases in between. CDR3 size: 13 residues. CDR3 amino acids: CASSLEAGNEQFF. For the CDR3, the DNA is TGCGCCAGCAGCTTGGAAGCGGGCAATGAGCAGTTCTTC. Full variable domain (missing parts from reference TRBV5-1 and TRBJ2-1): KAGVTQTPRYLIKTRGQQVTLSCSPISGHRSVSWYQQTPGQGLQFLFEYFSETQRNKGNFPGRFSGRQFSNSRSEMNVSTLELGDSALYLCASSLEAGNEQFFGPGTRLTVL.

The V gene is TRBV7-2, the J gene TRBJ1-2; D is ambiguous. The CDR3 totals 13 residues. Germline values: CDR1 SGHTA, CDR2 FQGNSA. Trimming left V 1 base short and J 5 bases short, with 8 bases between. The CDR3 region is CASSLDRDYGYTF. The CDR3 DNA follows: TGTGCCAGCAGCTTAGATCGAGATTATGGCTACACCTTC. The variable domain in full, completed from reference TRBV7-2 and TRBJ1-2, reads GAGVSQSPSNKVTEKGKDVELRCDPISGHTALYWYRQSLGQGLEFLIYFQGNSAPDKSGLPSDRFSAERTGGSVSTLTIQRTQQEDSAVYLCASSLDRDYGYTFGSGTRLTVV.